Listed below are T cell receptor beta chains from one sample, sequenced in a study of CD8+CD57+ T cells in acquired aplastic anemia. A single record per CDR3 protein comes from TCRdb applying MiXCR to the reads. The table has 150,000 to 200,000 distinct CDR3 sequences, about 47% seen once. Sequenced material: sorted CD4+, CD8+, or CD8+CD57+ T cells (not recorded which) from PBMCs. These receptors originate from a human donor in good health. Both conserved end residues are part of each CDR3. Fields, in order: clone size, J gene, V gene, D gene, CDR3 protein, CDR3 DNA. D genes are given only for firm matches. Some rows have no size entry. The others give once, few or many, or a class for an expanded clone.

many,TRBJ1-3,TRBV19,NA,CASRKDGSNGNTIYF,TGTGCCAGTAGAAAAGACGGATCCAACGGAAACACCATATATTTT
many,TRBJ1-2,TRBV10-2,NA,CASSESGGKTATYHGYTF,TGCGCCAGCAGTGAGTCAGGGGGGAAAACAGCGACATACCATGGCTACACCTTC
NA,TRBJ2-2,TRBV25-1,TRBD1,CASKPRTGFPGELFF,TGTGCCAGCAAGCCTCGGACAGGGTTCCCCGGGGAGCTGTTTTTT
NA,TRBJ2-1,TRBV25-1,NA,CASSEAGEQFF,TGTGCCAGCAGTGAAGCGGGGGAGCAGTTCTTC
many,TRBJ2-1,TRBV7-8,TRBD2,CASSLARRGSRYNEQFF,TGTGCCAGCAGCTTAGCACGCCGCGGGAGTAGATACAATGAGCAGTTCTTC
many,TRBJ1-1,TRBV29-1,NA,CSVAQGGNTEAFF,TGCAGCGTTGCACAGGGAGGGAACACTGAAGCTTTCTTT
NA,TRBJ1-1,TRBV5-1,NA,CASRGGVEAFF,TGCGCCAGCCGCGGGGGCGTTGAAGCTTTCTTT
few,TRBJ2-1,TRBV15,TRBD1,CATSRPGGNRQYYNEQFF,TGTGCCACCAGCAGGCCAGGGGGTAATCGACAGTACTACAATGAGCAGTTCTTC
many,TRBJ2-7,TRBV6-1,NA,CAAEGRRTYEQYF,TGTGCCGCCGAGGGACGGCGAACCTACGAGCAGTACTTC
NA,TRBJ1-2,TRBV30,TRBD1,CAWSVLRGKNGYTF,TGTGCCTGGAGTGTACTCAGGGGGAAAAACGGCTACACCTTC
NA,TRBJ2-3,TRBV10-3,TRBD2,CAISVAGGLIDTQYF,TGTGCCATCAGTGTAGCGGGGGGGCTTATAGATACGCAGTATTTT
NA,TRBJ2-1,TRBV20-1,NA,CSAPGGSGRDNEQFF,TGCAGTGCCCCAGGAGGTTCCGGGCGGGACAATGAGCAGTTCTTC
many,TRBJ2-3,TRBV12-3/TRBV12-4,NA,CASSLGHSTDTQYF,TGTGCCAGCAGTTTAGGGCATAGCACAGATACGCAGTATTTT
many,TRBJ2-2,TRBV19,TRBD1,CASSRDRVTGELFF,TGTGCCAGTAGTAGGGACAGGGTAACCGGGGAGCTGTTTTTT
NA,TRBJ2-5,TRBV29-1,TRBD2,CSVEGLAGGRETQYF,TGCAGCGTTGAAGGACTAGCGGGAGGACGAGAGACCCAGTACTTC
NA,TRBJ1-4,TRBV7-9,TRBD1,CASSLVTGGSLELFF,TGTGCCAGCAGCTTAGTCACAGGGGGCTCATTGGAACTGTTTTTT
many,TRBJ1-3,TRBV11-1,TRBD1,CASSLSGGLSGNTIYF,TGTGCCAGCAGCTTATCAGGGGGCCTATCTGGAAACACCATATATTTT
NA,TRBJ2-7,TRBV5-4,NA,CASSHPDQEREQYF,TGTGCCAGCAGCCACCCCGACCAGGAACGGGAGCAGTACTTC
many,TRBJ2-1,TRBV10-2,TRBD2,CASRPGTSGLDEQFF,TGCGCCAGCAGACCCGGGACTAGCGGGTTGGATGAGCAGTTCTTC
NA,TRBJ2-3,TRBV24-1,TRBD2,CATSGVAGDTDTQYF,TGTGCCACCAGTGGGGTAGCGGGAGACACAGATACGCAGTATTTT
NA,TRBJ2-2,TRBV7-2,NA,CASSLNDRELFF,TGTGCCAGCAGCCTCAATGACCGGGAGCTGTTTTTT
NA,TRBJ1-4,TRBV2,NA,CASSVNSNNEKLFF,TGTGCCAGCAGTGTCAACAGCAATAATGAAAAACTGTTTTTT
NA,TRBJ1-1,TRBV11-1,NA,CASSLNYGLTNTEAFF,TGTGCCAGCAGCTTAAACTACGGACTGACGAACACTGAAGCTTTCTTT
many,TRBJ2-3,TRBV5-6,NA,CASSITSTDTQYF,TGTGCCAGCAGCATTACTAGCACAGATACGCAGTATTTT
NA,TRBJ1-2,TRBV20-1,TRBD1,CSASRDSSNYGYTF,TGCAGTGCTAGCCGGGACAGCTCTAACTATGGCTACACCTTC
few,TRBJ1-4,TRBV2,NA,CASTPLGEGEKLFF,TGTGCCAGCACGCCCCTCGGGGAGGGTGAAAAACTGTTTTTT